One and the same sample provided the 14 T cell receptor beta chains below, sequenced in a study of blood T cells in healthy people across ages. Together with a sample-barcoded 5' primer, a J-beta primer mix was included in a second PCR lasting about 6 to 12 cycles. One entry per CDR3 protein, called by TCRdb with MiXCR from the 5' RACE reads. The profile shows 1.6 million or so distinct CDR3 sequences, about 35% of them singletons. The specimen sequenced was blood. These TCRs come from a woman in her thirties in good health.

This clonotype was recorded a few times. The rearrangement uses TRBV20-1 and TRBJ2-3; TRBD1 matches at 8 bases. CDR3 length equals 19 residues. Trimming removed 0 bases from V and 4 bases from J; junction bases left unmatched: 18. Germline CDR1 DFQATT, CDR2 SNEGSKA (reference sequence). The CDR3, as DNA: TGCAGTGCTAGAGATCCCCGGACAGGGCAAAGCTTCAGCGCAGATACGCAGTATTTT. Protein: CSARDPRTGQSFSADTQYF.

For this clonotype: At one boundary the junction diverges from the germline segment, which might be a read error. The J gene is TRBJ2-3, the V gene TRBV18, with 7 bases fitting TRBD2. CDR1 and CDR2 (germline): KGHSH, LQKENI. This CDR3 has 14 amino acids. The CDR3 here is CASSPGLNTGTQYF. CDR3 bases: TGTGCCAGCTCACCGGGACTAAACACAGGTACGCAGTATTTT.

This chain joins TRBV7-8 and TRBJ2-5; tentative D call: TRBD1 (6 bases). The CDR3 has 14 amino acids. V was cut by 7 bases and J by 5 bases, with 17 bases left in between. The germline gives CDR1 SGHVS, CDR2 FQNEAQ. The CDR3 DNA is TGTGCCAGCAACCTGGACAGTCTAAGGGAGACCCAGTACTTC. It is translated as CASNLDSLRETQYF.

V and J are TRBV3-1 and TRBJ1-2, with a tentative D call TRBD1 (6 bases). Trimming shortened V by 7 bases and J by 4 bases, and 16 bases separated the two germline ends. Germline V CDR1 and CDR2: LGHDT, YNNKEL (reference sequence). CDR3 length equals 14 residues. As DNA, the CDR3 is TGTGCCAGCACTCTTATGGGGGGCCTCTATGGCTACACCTTC. Translation: CASTLMGGLYGYTF.

This clonotype was seen more than once but under ten times. The rearrangement uses TRBV12-3 or TRBV12-4 and TRBJ1-4, with 8 bases fitting TRBD1. This CDR3 comprises 14 residues. The junction had 9 bases not matched to a gene; V was cut back by 7 bases and J by 8 bases. The CDR3 DNA sequence: TGTGCCAGCACCTTAACCGGGACAGGCGAAAAACTGTTTTTT. It specifies CASTLTGTGEKLFF.

This clonotype was seen more than once but under ten times. The chain combines TRBV4-1 with TRBJ2-4; possibly TRBD2 for D (5 bases). Matching the DNA end better, TRBJ2-5 makes the J call doubtful. This CDR3 comprises 14 residues. Germline assignment: CDR1 MGHRA and CDR2 YSYEKL. The CDR3 nucleotides read TGCGCCAGCAGCCAAGATCCGGACTTTGAGACCCAGTACTTC. Residues: CASSQDPDFETQYF.

The chain joins TRBV27 to TRBJ2-3; D gene ambiguous. CDR1 and CDR2 from the germline V gene are MNHEY and SMNVEV (reference sequence). CDR3 length equals 14 residues. The V end was cut by 5 bases, the J end by 1 base, with 10 bases between. The CDR3 reads CASSTHEGTDTQYF. CDR3 in DNA: TGTGCCAGCAGTACCCACGAAGGCACAGATACGCAGTATTTT.

This clonotype showed up just a few times. The rearrangement links TRBV6-1 to TRBJ2-7; D tentatively fits TRBD1 or TRBD2 (5 bases each). CDR1 and CDR2 (germline): MNHNS, SASEGT. The CDR3 consists of 13 residues. V was pared by 3 bases and J by 1 base, with 7 bases between. The CDR3 DNA reads as TGTGCCAGCAGTGAGTGGGGGTCCTACGAGCAGTACTTC. The encoded protein is CASSEWGSYEQYF.

Turning to this clonotype: A read error may produce the germline difference seen at one junction end. The gene calls are TRBV20-1 and TRBJ2-5; TRBD2 matches 8 bases. The CDR3 is 13 amino acids. Germline CDR1 and CDR2: DFQATT and SNEGSKA (reference sequence). The DNA for the CDR3 is TGCGGTGCTAGTGGGCGGGAGGCTTGGACCCAGTACTTC. Its translation is CGASGREAWTQYF.

This clonotype was seen a few times. The gene calls are TRBV7-2 and TRBJ1-2; D not resolved. V lost 5 bases and J 4 bases, leaving 23 bases between the germline ends. CDR3 length: 17 amino acids. Germline V CDR1 and CDR2: SGHTA, FQGNSA. The CDR3 here is CASSVNPIQIQFYGYTF. The DNA for the CDR3 is TGTGCCAGCAGCGTTAACCCTATACAAATACAATTCTATGGCTACACCTTC. Full variable domain (rest looked up from reference TRBV7-2 and TRBJ1-2): GAGVSQSPSNKVTEKGKDVELRCDPISGHTALYWYRQSLGQGLEFLIYFQGNSAPDKSGLPSDRFSAERTGGSVSTLTIQRTQQEDSAVYLCASSVNPIQIQFYGYTFGSGTRLTVV.

A few counts support this clonotype. One end of the junction fails to match germline, which may point to a read error. The chain employs TRBV6-2 or TRBV6-3 and TRBJ1-5; no clear D. The CDR3 totals 15 residues. Germline V lookup: CDR1 MNHEY, CDR2 SVGEGT. The CDR3 coding sequence is TGTGCCAACAGTTACTCGGTTCTTAGCAATCAGCCCCAGCATTTT. This sequence encodes CANSYSVLSNQPQHF.

This clonotype was detected only a few times. V is TRBV3-1 and J is TRBJ2-7; possibly TRBD1 for D (5 bases). Germline V gene data show CDR1 as LGHDT and CDR2 as YNNKEL (reference sequence). This CDR3 is built from 15 residues. Between the trimmed V and J ends, which lost 3 bases and 1 base, there was a span of 13 bases. CDR3 residues: CASSHEYRGSYEQYF. CDR3 DNA sequence: TGTGCCAGCAGCCATGAGTATAGGGGTTCCTACGAGCAGTACTTC.

This clonotype has just a few counts. The CDR3, as DNA: TGTGCCAGCAGACCACTACAGGGATGGGGCACTGAAGCTTTCTTT. Translating gives CASRPLQGWGTEAFF. The chain uses TRBV28 and TRBJ1-1, with a weak D call TRBD1 (6 bases). Germline lookup yields CDR1 MDHEN and CDR2 SYDVKM. The V gene lost 6 bases and the J gene lost 4 bases, with 18 bases spanning the gap. The CDR3 loop spans 15 amino acids.

The chain employs TRBV7-9 and TRBJ1-2, with TRBD1 identical over 8 bases. Trimming cost V 2 bases and J 5 bases; bases outside gene matches: 4. The CDR3 totals 14 residues. Germline CDR1 is SEHNR and CDR2 is FQNEAQ (reference sequence). CDR3 DNA: TGTGCCAGCAGCTTAAACAGGGGGGAATATGGCTACACCTTC. It is translated as CASSLNRGEYGYTF. The full variable domain, rest sourced from reference TRBV7-9 and TRBJ1-2, is DTGVSQNPRHKITKRGQNVTFRCDPISEHNRLYWYRQTLGQGPEFLTYFQNEAQLEKSRLLSDRFSAERPKGSFSTLEIQRTEQGDSAMYLCASSLNRGEYGYTFGSGTRLTVV.